This TCR beta chain was documented in a study of T cell responses to AZD1222 COVID-19 vaccine. The germline V and J ends were trimmed by 0 bases and 0 bases, with 6 bases remaining between them. The CDR3 length is 15 residues. CDR1 is SGHDN, CDR2 FVKESK, per germline. Repertoires were generated with immunoSEQ multiplex PCR, while TCRdb's copy carries only in-frame clones and drops some. The sample shows over 150,000 clones, around 89% of them seen only once. The TCR comes from an adult in good health. The chain uses TRBV14 and TRBJ1-3; D is unresolved. Here the sequenced sample was peripheral blood, taken on day 0 of AZD1222 vaccination. CDR3 DNA sequence: TGTGCCAGCAGCCAAGAAGGGCTCTCTGGAAACACCATATATTTT. This codes for CASSQEGLSGNTIYF.